The rows below give T cell receptor beta chains drawn from one sample of a study of long-term antiretroviral therapy in people with HIV. Libraries were prepared by immunoSEQ multiplex PCR; TCRdb keeps only in-frame clonotypes and omits some of them. This sample yields 20,000 to 30,000 clones, of which more than 65% are seen a single time; about 5.1% belongs to the top ten. This specimen consisted of unsorted PBMCs, obtained 1.1 years before starting antiretroviral therapy. The origin of the receptors is a woman aged 25 to 39 with HIV. CDR3s include the opening cysteine and the closing phenylalanine or tryptophan. D genes are given only for firm matches. A row's size may be missing; if present it is once, few, many or a size class.

v_gene	j_gene	d_gene	abundance	CDR3nt	CDR3aa
TRBV9	TRBJ2-3	NA	NA	TGTGCCAGCAGCGTAGATTCCTCGGGGCATGATACGCAGTATTTT	CASSVDSSGHDTQYF
TRBV27	TRBJ2-5	NA	NA	TGTGCCAGCAGTTTAGGGAGAGGGGCGGAGACCCAGTACTTC	CASSLGRGAETQYF
TRBV29-1	TRBJ1-1	NA	NA	TGCAGCGTTCAAACGGGGGGAACCGGGACTGAAGCTTTCTTT	CSVQTGGTGTEAFF
TRBV5-1	TRBJ1-4	NA	NA	TGCGCCAGCAGCCCTACACTTAAAAATGAAAAACTGTTTTTT	CASSPTLKNEKLFF
TRBV19	TRBJ2-7	TRBD1	few	TGTGCCAGTAGTACTTTCGGACAGGGCATCTACGAGCAGTACTTC	CASSTFGQGIYEQYF
TRBV4-1	TRBJ1-1	NA	few	TGCGCCAGCAGCCATCCGGGAGGGAACACTGAAGCTTTCTTT	CASSHPGGNTEAFF
TRBV7-2	TRBJ2-3	TRBD2	NA	TGTGCCAGCAGACTCGGACTAGCGGGGGGCCTCGATACGCAGTATTTT	CASRLGLAGGLDTQYF
TRBV2	TRBJ2-3	TRBD2	NA	TGTGCCAGCAGTGCCACTTCGGGGGGATTACGCACAGATACGCAGTATTTT	CASSATSGGLRTDTQYF
TRBV15	TRBJ2-5	NA	few	TGTGCCACCAGCAGAGTCAGCCAGCAAGAGACCCAGTACTTC	CATSRVSQQETQYF
TRBV7-2	TRBJ1-1	NA	NA	TGTGCCAGCAGCTTAGGACCGGGGGCGCGCGACACTGAAGCTTTCTTT	CASSLGPGARDTEAFF
TRBV2	TRBJ1-1	NA	NA	TGTGCCAGCCGCCTCGAAGGGAACACTGAAGCTTTCTTT	CASRLEGNTEAFF
TRBV12-5	TRBJ2-5	TRBD1	few	TGTGCTAGTGGGGAGGGACAGGGGGGGGAGACCCAGTACTTC	CASGEGQGGETQYF
TRBV9	TRBJ2-5	NA	once	TGTGCCAGCAGCCGGGACGGAGTGGGGACCCAGTACTTC	CASSRDGVGTQYF
TRBV27	TRBJ1-1	NA	NA	TGTGCCAGCAGTCAGGGACGGATGAACACTGAAGCTTTCTTT	CASSQGRMNTEAFF
TRBV27	TRBJ1-5	NA	NA	TGTGCCAGCAGTCAAAATAGCAATCAGCCCCAGCATTTT	CASSQNSNQPQHF
TRBV2	TRBJ1-2	NA	once	TGTGCCAGCAGCGGCCCAGGTGCTAACTATGGCTACACCTTC	CASSGPGANYGYTF
TRBV6-1	TRBJ1-6	TRBD1	once	TGTGCCAGCAGATACCCGGGACAGAGCAATTCACCCCTCCACTTT	CASRYPGQSNSPLHF
TRBV25-1	TRBJ1-2	TRBD1	NA	TGTGCCAGCAGTGATGGGACAGCTTTTGGCTACACCTTC	CASSDGTAFGYTF
TRBV7-9	TRBJ2-3	NA	NA	TGTGCCAGCAGCTTAGGAGCAGATACGCAGTATTTT	CASSLGADTQYF
TRBV27	TRBJ2-3	TRBD2	NA	TGTGCCAGCAGCAGCGGGGGGGAAACAGATACGCAGTATTTT	CASSSGGETDTQYF
TRBV29-1	TRBJ2-1	TRBD2	NA	TGCAGCGCATCTCGGGACCCGTCGGGGGGACAGTTCTTC	CSASRDPSGGQFF
TRBV5-6	TRBJ1-2	TRBD1	NA	TGTGCCAGCAGCCGGACTACAGGACAGGGTAGCGGAGGCTACACCTTC	CASSRTTGQGSGGYTF
TRBV10-3	TRBJ1-1	NA	NA	TGTGCCATCAGTGAAGGGGGGAAGGACACTGAAGCTTTCTTT	CAISEGGKDTEAFF
TRBV10-3	TRBJ1-4	TRBD1	NA	TGTGCCATCAGAGGGGGCTGGGATGAAAAACTGTTTTTT	CAIRGGWDEKLFF
TRBV6-5	TRBJ1-1	NA	NA	TGTGCCAGCAGTGCAGGTACTGAAGCTTTCTTT	CASSAGTEAFF
TRBV6-6	TRBJ2-5	TRBD1	NA	TGTGCCAGCAGTTACAGGGGGCAGGGGGAGACCCAGTACTTC	CASSYRGQGETQYF
TRBV19	TRBJ1-6	NA	few	TGTGCCAGTAGTACTACCATTCCGGGACTGAGCTCCTATAATTCACCCCTCCACTTT	CASSTTIPGLSSYNSPLHF
TRBV6-5	TRBJ2-1	NA	NA	TGTGCCAGCAGTTACGGGCCGATCAATGAGCAGTTCTTC	CASSYGPINEQFF
TRBV30	TRBJ2-2	NA	NA	TGTGCCTGGAGTACAGGCGGGACAGCCTCGAACACCGGGGAGCTGTTTTTT	CAWSTGGTASNTGELFF